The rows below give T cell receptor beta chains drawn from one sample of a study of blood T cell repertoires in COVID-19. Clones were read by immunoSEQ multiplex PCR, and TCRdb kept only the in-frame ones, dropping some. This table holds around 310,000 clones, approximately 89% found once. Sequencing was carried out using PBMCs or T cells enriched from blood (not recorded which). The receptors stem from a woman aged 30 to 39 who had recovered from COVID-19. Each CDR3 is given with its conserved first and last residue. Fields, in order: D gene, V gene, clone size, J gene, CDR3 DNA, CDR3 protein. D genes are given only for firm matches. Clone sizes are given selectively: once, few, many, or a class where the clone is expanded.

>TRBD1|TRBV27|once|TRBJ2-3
TGTGCCAGCAGTTTAGATGAGGGGGCAAGCACAGATACGCAGTATTTT
CASSLDEGASTDTQYF
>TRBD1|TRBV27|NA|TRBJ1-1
TGTGCCAGCAGTACCGGACAGGGGGCAGGAATGAACACTGAAGCTTTCTTT
CASSTGQGAGMNTEAFF
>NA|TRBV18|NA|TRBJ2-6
TGTGCCAGCTCACCGATAGTCACACAGATTGGGGCCAACGTCCTGACTTTC
CASSPIVTQIGANVLTF
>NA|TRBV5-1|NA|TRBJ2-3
TGCGCCAGCAGCTTGGGCCCTAGCGCCGGCACAGATACGCAGTATTTT
CASSLGPSAGTDTQYF
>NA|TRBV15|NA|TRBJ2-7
TGTGCCACCAGCAGAGCGGGGGATCTGGTGGAGCAGTACTTC
CATSRAGDLVEQYF
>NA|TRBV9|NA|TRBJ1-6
TGTGCCAGCCGTCGAAGGACAGAAGCAAATTCACCCCTCCACTTT
CASRRRTEANSPLHF
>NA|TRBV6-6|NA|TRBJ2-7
TGTGCCAGCAGTTACGGTCAGCCGGGTTTGAACTTC
CASSYGQPGLNF
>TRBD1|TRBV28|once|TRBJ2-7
TGTGCCAGTAACTCAGGGGGTTCCTACGAGCAGTACTTC
CASNSGGSYEQYF
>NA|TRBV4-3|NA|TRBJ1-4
TGCGCCAGCAGCCAAGGGTCACCCGGAGGAGGGGAAAAACTGTTTTTT
CASSQGSPGGGEKLFF
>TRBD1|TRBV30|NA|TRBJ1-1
TGTGCCTGGAGTGTACAGGGGGGAGTCACTGAAGCTTTCTTT
CAWSVQGGVTEAFF
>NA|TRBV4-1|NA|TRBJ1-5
TGCGCCAGCAGCCAAGATCAGGAAGTCTTCGGGGCCCAGCATTTT
CASSQDQEVFGAQHF
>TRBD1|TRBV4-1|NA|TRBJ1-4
TGCGCCAGCAGCCAAGGACAGGGTTACGGAGCAACTAATGAAAAACTGTTTTTT
CASSQGQGYGATNEKLFF
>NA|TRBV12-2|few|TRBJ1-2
TGTGCAAGTCGCCTCACGGGACAGCGACACTATGGCTACACCTTC
CASRLTGQRHYGYTF
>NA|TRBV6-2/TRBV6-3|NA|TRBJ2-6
TGTGCCAGCAGTTTGACTCCCGGGGCCAACGTCCTGACTTTC
CASSLTPGANVLTF
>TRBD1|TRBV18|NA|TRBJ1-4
TGTGCCAGCTCACCAAACGACCCCGGACAGGGTTATGAAAAACTGTTTTTT
CASSPNDPGQGYEKLFF
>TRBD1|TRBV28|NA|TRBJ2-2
TGTGCCAGCAGTTTTGGGGACAGGGACACCGGGGAGCTGTTTTTT
CASSFGDRDTGELFF
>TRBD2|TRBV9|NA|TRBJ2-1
TGTGCCAGCAGCGTAGGGGGACTACCGGGTAACGTCAAGCGCCCGTCCTACAATGAGCAGTTCTTC
CASSVGGLPGNVKRPSYNEQFF
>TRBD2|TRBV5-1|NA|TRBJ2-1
TGCGCCAGCAGCTTGGGCGCGGGAGATATTTCTGAGCAGTTCTTC
CASSLGAGDISEQFF
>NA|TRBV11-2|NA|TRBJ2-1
TGTGCCAGCATCCCCCGGTCTACCTACAATGAGCAGTTCTTC
CASIPRSTYNEQFF
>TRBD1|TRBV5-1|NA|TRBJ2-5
TGCGCCAGCGCGACAGGGGAACAAGAGACCCAGTACTTC
CASATGEQETQYF
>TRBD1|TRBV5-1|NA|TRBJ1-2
TGCGCCAGCAGCCGGACAGGGTTTGGCTATGGCTACACCTTC
CASSRTGFGYGYTF
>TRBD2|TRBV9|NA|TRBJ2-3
TGTGCCAGCAGCGCCCTCAGCGGGAGCGCAGATACGCAGTATTTT
CASSALSGSADTQYF
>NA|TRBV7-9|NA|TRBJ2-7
TGTGCCAGCAGCTTATCCTACAGGGCCGCCTACGAGCAGTACTTC
CASSLSYRAAYEQYF
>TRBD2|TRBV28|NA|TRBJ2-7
TGTGCCAGCAGTTCTGACGGGAGGGTAGGCCACGAGCAGTACTTC
CASSSDGRVGHEQYF
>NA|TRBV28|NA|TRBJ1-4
TGTGCCAGCAGTTCCGGGGGAACTAATGAAAAACTGTTTTTT
CASSSGGTNEKLFF
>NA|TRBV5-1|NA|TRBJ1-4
TGCGCCAGCAGCTTGGAGGTTCGGGGAGACGAAAAACTGTTTTTT
CASSLEVRGDEKLFF
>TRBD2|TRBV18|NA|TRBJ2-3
TGTGCCAGCTCACCAAATTCAGCGGGACCTTACACAGATACGCAGTATTTT
CASSPNSAGPYTDTQYF
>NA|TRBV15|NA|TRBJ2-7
TGTGCCACCAGCAGAGATCTAGGCCTGGCCAACTACGAGCAGTACTTC
CATSRDLGLANYEQYF
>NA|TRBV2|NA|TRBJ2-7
TGTGCCTCCTTTAAAGGCGGAACTCTCTACGAGCAGTACTTC
CASFKGGTLYEQYF
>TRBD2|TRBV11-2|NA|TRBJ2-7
TGTGCCAGCAGCTTAGATCTCGGAACTAGCGGGGGGCTCGAGCAGTACTTC
CASSLDLGTSGGLEQYF
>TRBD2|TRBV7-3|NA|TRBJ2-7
TGTGCCAGCAGCCCCAATCCTAGCGGGAGGGCCTCCGAGCAGTACTTC
CASSPNPSGRASEQYF
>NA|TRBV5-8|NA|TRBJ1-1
TGTGCCAGCAGCCGCTCGGTCAGGGTGACTGAAGCTTTCTTT
CASSRSVRVTEAFF
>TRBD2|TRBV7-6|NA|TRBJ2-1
TGTGCCATCTCTAGCGGGAATTGGGGTGAGCAGTTCTTC
CAISSGNWGEQFF
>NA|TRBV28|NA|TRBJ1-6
TGTGCCAGCAGTTTATTTCGGGAACCCCTCCACTTT
CASSLFREPLHF
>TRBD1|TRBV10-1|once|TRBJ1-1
TGCGCCAGCAGTGAACACGGGACAGGAAGACCGAACACTGAAGCTTTCTTT
CASSEHGTGRPNTEAFF
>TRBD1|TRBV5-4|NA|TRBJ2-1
TGTGCCAGCAGCCTGGGGACAGGGGGACGACCGACGAACAATGAGCAGTTCTTC
CASSLGTGGRPTNNEQFF
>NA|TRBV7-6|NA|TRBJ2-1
TGTGCCAGCAGCGCCCAGGGTACAGGGACCTACAATGAGCAGTTCTTC
CASSAQGTGTYNEQFF
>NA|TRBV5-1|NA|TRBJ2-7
TGCGCCAGCAGCGGGGACTCAGGCGCCCTTTACGAGCAGTACTTC
CASSGDSGALYEQYF
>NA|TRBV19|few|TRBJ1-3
TGTGCCAGTAGGGCCGTCTCAAGCTCTGGAAACACCATATATTTT
CASRAVSSSGNTIYF
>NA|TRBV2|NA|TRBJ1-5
TGTGCCAGCAGTGAATGGGGGGGGCCAAGTCAGCCCCAGCATTTT
CASSEWGGPSQPQHF
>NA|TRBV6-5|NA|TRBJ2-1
TGTGCCAGCAGTCAACCCCTCAAGAGTGAGCAGTTCTTC
CASSQPLKSEQFF
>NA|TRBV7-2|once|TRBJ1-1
TGTGCCAGCAGCTTAGTTCGGCTTATCAGGGGACAGAACACTGAAGCTTTCTTT
CASSLVRLIRGQNTEAFF
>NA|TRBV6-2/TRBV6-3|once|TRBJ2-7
TGTGCCAGCAGTTACTCGTTCAGGGACTACGAGCAGTACTTC
CASSYSFRDYEQYF
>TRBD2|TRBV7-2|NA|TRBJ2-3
TGTGCCAGCAGCTTTGTAGCGGGAGATGCTGATACGCAGTATTTT
CASSFVAGDADTQYF
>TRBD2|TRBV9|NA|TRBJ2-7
TGTGCCAGCAGCGCAAGTGGGGGGGGCTACGAGCAGTACTTC
CASSASGGGYEQYF
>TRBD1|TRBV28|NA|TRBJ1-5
TGTGCCAGCAGTCTTATCCCCGGGACAGGAGATCAGCCCCAGCATTTT
CASSLIPGTGDQPQHF
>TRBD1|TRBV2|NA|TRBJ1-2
TGTGCCGGGGGGACAGGGGCAACCTATGGCTACACCTTT
CAGGTGATYGYTF
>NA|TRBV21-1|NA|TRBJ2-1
TGTGCCAGCAGCAAATTGAGTCCGGAGCGCGCAAGACACAATGAGCAGTTCTTC
CASSKLSPERARHNEQFF
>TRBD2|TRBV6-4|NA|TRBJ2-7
TGTGCCAGCAAGAAAGCGGGGCGCTCCTACGAGCAGTACTTC
CASKKAGRSYEQYF
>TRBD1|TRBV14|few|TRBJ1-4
TGTGCCAGCAGCCGAATGACAGGGGGTGATGAAAAACTGTTTTTT
CASSRMTGGDEKLFF
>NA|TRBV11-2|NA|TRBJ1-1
TGTGCCAGCAGCCCCAAGTTAGACAGGCTGAACACTGAAGCTTTCTTT
CASSPKLDRLNTEAFF
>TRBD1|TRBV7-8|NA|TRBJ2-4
TGTGCCAGCAGCTTGCGTGGACAGGGGAAAAACATTCAGTACTTC
CASSLRGQGKNIQYF
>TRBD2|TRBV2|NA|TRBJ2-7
TGTGCCAGCAGGAGACTAGCGGGAAACGAGCAGTACTTC
CASRRLAGNEQYF
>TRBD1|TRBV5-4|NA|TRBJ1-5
TGTGCCAGCAGCCTGGGACAGGGAGGTCAGCCCCAGCATTTT
CASSLGQGGQPQHF
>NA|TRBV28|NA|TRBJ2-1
TGTGCCAGCAGCATTATAAGGGGAAATGAGCAGTTCTTC
CASSIIRGNEQFF